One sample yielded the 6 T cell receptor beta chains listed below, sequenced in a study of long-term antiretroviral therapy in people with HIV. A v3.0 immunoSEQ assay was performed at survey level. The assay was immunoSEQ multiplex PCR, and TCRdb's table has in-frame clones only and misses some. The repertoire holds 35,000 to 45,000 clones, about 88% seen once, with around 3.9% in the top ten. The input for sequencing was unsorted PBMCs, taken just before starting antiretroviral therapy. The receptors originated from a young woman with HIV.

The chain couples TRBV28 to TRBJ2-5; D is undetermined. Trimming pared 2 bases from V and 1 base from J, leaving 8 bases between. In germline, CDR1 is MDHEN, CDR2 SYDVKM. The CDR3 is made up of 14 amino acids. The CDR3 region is CASSLQTGQETQYF. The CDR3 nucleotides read TGTGCCAGCAGTTTACAAACCGGCCAAGAGACCCAGTACTTC.

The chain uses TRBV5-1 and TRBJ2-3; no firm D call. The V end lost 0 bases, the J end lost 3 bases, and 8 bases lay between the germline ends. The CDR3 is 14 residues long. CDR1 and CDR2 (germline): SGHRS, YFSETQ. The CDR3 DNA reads TGCGCCAGCAGCTTGGAGACCGTGACAGATACGCAGTATTTT. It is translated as CASSLETVTDTQYF.

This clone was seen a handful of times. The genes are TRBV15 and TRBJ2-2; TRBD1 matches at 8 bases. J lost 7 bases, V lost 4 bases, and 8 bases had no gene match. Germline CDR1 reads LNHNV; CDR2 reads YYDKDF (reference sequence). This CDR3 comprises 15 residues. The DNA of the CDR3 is TGTGCCACCAGCAACACGACAGGGGTAATCGGGGAGCTGTTTTTT. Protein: CATSNTTGVIGELFF.

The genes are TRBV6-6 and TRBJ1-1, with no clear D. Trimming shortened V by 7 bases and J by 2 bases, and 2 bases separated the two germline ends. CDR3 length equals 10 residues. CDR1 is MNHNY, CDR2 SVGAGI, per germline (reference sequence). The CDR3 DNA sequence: TGTGCCAGCATTAACACTGAAGCTTTCTTT. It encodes CASINTEAFF.

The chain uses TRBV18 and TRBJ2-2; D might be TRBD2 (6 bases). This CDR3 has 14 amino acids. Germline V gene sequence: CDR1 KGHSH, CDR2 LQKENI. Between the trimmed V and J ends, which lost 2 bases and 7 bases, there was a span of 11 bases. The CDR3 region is CASSPDGGYGELFF. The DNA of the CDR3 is TGTGCCAGCTCACCAGACGGAGGGTACGGGGAGCTGTTTTTT.

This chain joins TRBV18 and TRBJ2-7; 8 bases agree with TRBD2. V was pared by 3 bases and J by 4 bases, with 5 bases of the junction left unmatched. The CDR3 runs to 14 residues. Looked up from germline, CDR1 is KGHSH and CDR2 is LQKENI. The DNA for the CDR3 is TGTGCCAGCTCACCTCGGGAGGGCCTTTACGAGCAGTACTTC. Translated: CASSPREGLYEQYF.